There are a few counts of the clone carrying this TCR beta chain. CDR1 is MGHRA, CDR2 YSYEKL, per germline. The CDR3 totals 17 residues. V trimming: 4 bases; J trimming: 2 bases; junction bases outside the gene matches: 9. The use of a sample-barcoded 5' primer and a J-beta primer mix characterized a second PCR of roughly 6 to 12 cycles. Using its own MiXCR run on the 5' RACE reads, TCRdb lists one record per CDR3 protein. Of over a million distinct CDR3 sequences in the sample, about 25% were seen once. The data originate from a study of blood T cells in healthy people across ages. These same records also appear under a second study, on T cells of mothers and their children. As that report states: The study found thymic selection shapes TCR recombination output similarly in related and unrelated pairs.

The clonotype comes from a girl between 2 and 10 years old in good health. What was sequenced was blood. J is TRBJ2-7 and V is TRBV4-1; 12 positions agree with TRBD1. The CDR3 DNA sequence: TGCGCCAGCAGCCTATCCGCCGGGACAGGGGGCCCCTACGAGCAGTACTTC. Its translation: CASSLSAGTGGPYEQYF.